Each of the 20 T cell receptor beta chains below was sequenced from the same sample in a study of shared clonotypes between healthy human individuals. Using immunoSEQ multiplex PCR, the repertoire was profiled, and TCRdb retains in-frame clones only, with some absent. This table holds fewer than 850,000 clones, less than 95% found once. Sequencing was performed on memory CD8+ T cells from PBMCs. Subset denoted: CD45RO+ cells pooled with CCR7-negative TemRA cells. The receptors here all came from a man younger than 30 in good health. Some clones in this sample may be carry-over from other donors' samples.

The chain is built from TRBV7-9 and TRBJ1-5; 7 nucleotides line up with TRBD1. Trimming cost V 1 base and J 3 bases; bases outside gene matches: 9. The CDR3 spans 17 residues. In germline, CDR1 is SEHNR, CDR2 FQNEAQ (reference sequence). CDR3 sequence: CASSLVVWDSHNQPQHF. The CDR3 DNA reads TGTGCCAGCAGCTTAGTGGTCTGGGACAGCCACAATCAGCCCCAGCATTTT.

V gene TRBV7-9 combines with J gene TRBJ2-3, with 10 bases identical to TRBD2. The ends lost 5 bases at V and 0 bases at J; junction bases unmatched: 5. This CDR3 region has 16 residues. Germline-derived CDR1 and CDR2 are SEHNR and FQNEAQ (reference sequence). The CDR3 sequence: CASSPQRGGSTDTQYF. The CDR3 DNA follows: TGTGCCAGCAGCCCCCAGCGGGGGGGTAGCACAGATACGCAGTATTTT.

The chain employs TRBV27 and TRBJ2-3, with D unclear. Trimming took off 8 bases at V and 3 bases at J, with 27 bases between the two ends. This CDR3 contains 18 residues. Per germline, CDR1 MNHEY and CDR2 SMNVEV (reference sequence). DNA for the CDR3: TGTGCCAGCGGAAGCCCGATGGCGGAAGATTTTTTGACAGATACGCAGTATTTT. Translated, it gives CASGSPMAEDFLTDTQYF.

The chain combines TRBV7-9 with TRBJ1-1; TRBD1 agrees at 9 bases. Germline V CDR1 and CDR2: SEHNR, FQNEAQ (reference sequence). This CDR3 contains 16 residues. The trim removed 2 bases at V and 5 bases at J, leaving 9 bases unmatched. The CDR3 spells CASSLRTGDPRTEAFF. As DNA, the CDR3 is TGTGCCAGCAGCTTAAGGACAGGGGACCCTCGGACTGAAGCTTTCTTT.

The chain carries TRBV6-5 and TRBJ2-1; possible D gene TRBD2, 6 bases. The CDR3 runs 15 residues. CDR1 and CDR2 from the germline V gene are MNHEY and SVGAGI. V was clipped by 2 bases and J by 4 bases, with 12 bases between them. CDR3 in amino acids: CASSYHSGPYNEQFF. CDR3 DNA sequence: TGTGCCAGCAGTTACCATAGCGGACCGTACAATGAGCAGTTCTTC.

V and J are TRBV7-9 and TRBJ2-3; D possibly matches TRBD1 or TRBD2 (5 bases each). Germline V gene data show CDR1 as SEHNR and CDR2 as FQNEAQ (reference sequence). The CDR3 covers 15 residues. With 2 bases removed from V and 2 bases from J, the gap between germline ends came to 11 bases. The CDR3 DNA reads TGTGCCAGCAGCTTATTGGGACCTCACACAGATACGCAGTATTTT. It translates to CASSLLGPHTDTQYF.

This chain joins TRBV14 and TRBJ2-7; possible D gene TRBD2, 6 bases. Trimming left V 0 bases short and J 4 bases short, with 16 bases between. Germline CDR1 reads SGHDN; CDR2 reads FVKESK. The CDR3 runs 16 residues. The CDR3 loop is CASSQDYLAGSYEQYF. DNA for the CDR3: TGTGCCAGCAGCCAAGACTATCTGGCGGGGTCGTACGAGCAGTACTTC.

This sequence joins TRBV7-9 and TRBJ2-7; 7 bases line up with TRBD2. The CDR3 extends over 14 amino acids. Germline V gives CDR1 SEHNR, CDR2 FQNEAQ (reference sequence). V dropped 5 bases and J dropped 4; count of bases not matched to a gene: 8. As DNA, the CDR3 is TGTGCCAGCAGCCAAGGCAGGGAGGGGTACGAGCAGTACTTC. It is translated as CASSQGREGYEQYF.

The CDR3 region has the DNA TGTGCCAGCAGCCTGGGACCTAGAAACACCATATATTTT. Encoded protein: CASSLGPRNTIYF. This chain joins TRBV7-9 and TRBJ1-3; a weak D match, TRBD1 (5 bases). Germline CDR1 SEHNR, CDR2 FQNEAQ (reference sequence). The CDR3 has 13 amino acids. Trimming removed 5 bases from V and 5 bases from J, with 10 bases in between.

The genes are TRBV4-1 and TRBJ1-1; 7 bases fit TRBD1. Looked up from germline, CDR1 is MGHRA and CDR2 is YSYEKL. The J segment lost 5 bases and the V segment lost 4 bases, leaving 7 bases of the junction unmatched. The CDR3 is 14 residues long. The CDR3 sequence is CASSLVDRPTEAFF. The CDR3 nucleotides are TGCGCCAGCAGCCTAGTGGACAGGCCGACTGAAGCTTTCTTT.

To note about this clone: A far larger clone is off by one base, so a read error is likely. This chain connects TRBV27 to TRBJ2-3, with TRBD2 identical over 11 bases. This CDR3 is 15 amino acids long. In germline, CDR1 is MNHEY, CDR2 SMNVEV (reference sequence). V lost 6 bases and J lost 1; bases outside the gene matches: 3. This CDR3 is CASRELAGGTDTQYF. The CDR3 bases are TGTGCCAGCAGGGAACTAGCGGGAGGCACAGATACGCAGTATTTT.

The rearrangement joins TRBV10-3 to TRBJ2-1, with 16 bases identical to TRBD2. J gave up 0 bases and V 5 bases, and 4 bases lay outside the gene matches. This CDR3 is 18 amino acids long. Per germline, CDR1 ENHRY and CDR2 SYGVKD. CDR3: CAISPGLAGGISYNEQFF. DNA of the CDR3: TGTGCCATCAGTCCGGGACTAGCGGGAGGGATCTCCTACAATGAGCAGTTCTTC.

Points on this clone: The sample contains more than one DNA sequence encoding this CDR3. The V gene is TRBV25-1, the J gene TRBJ1-1; D is ambiguous. The germline CDR1 and CDR2 sequences are MGHDK and SYGVNS. Trimming stripped 3 bases from V and 1 base from J, with 6 bases between. CDR3 size: 13 residues. CDR3 in amino acids: CASSEWANTEAFF. The CDR3, as DNA: TGTGCCAGCAGTGAGTGGGCGAACACTGAAGCTTTCTTT.

The chain joins TRBV29-1 to TRBJ1-1; a possible D gene is TRBD1 (5 bases). Per the germline V gene, CDR1 is SQVTM and CDR2 is ANQGSEA. Trimming removed 6 bases at V and 6 bases at J, with 14 bases between. This CDR3 region has 12 residues. CDR3 loop: CSVINMGAEAFF. For the CDR3, the DNA is TGCAGCGTCATTAACATGGGGGCTGAAGCTTTCTTT.

The chain is built from TRBV19 and TRBJ1-1; D ambiguous. This CDR3 spans 13 amino acids. Deletions cut 2 bases from V and 5 bases from J, with 9 bases between. The germline gives CDR1 LNHDA, CDR2 SQIVND (reference sequence). This chain's CDR3 is CASSIIGMTEAFF. CDR3 nucleotides: TGTGCCAGTAGTATAATTGGGATGACTGAAGCTTTCTTT.

The sample holds a few counts of this clone. Additional DNA sequences in this sample encode the identical CDR3. The V and J genes are TRBV5-6 and TRBJ2-3; D is unclear. The ends were cut back, 0 bases at V and 5 bases at J, with 4 bases in the middle. This CDR3 is built from 12 residues. Germline values: CDR1 SGHDT, CDR2 YYEEEE. Written as DNA, the CDR3 is TGTGCCAGCAGCTTGGGGGGAGATACGCAGTATTTT. Its protein is CASSLGGDTQYF.

The rearrangement uses TRBV7-6 and TRBJ2-6; D is possibly TRBD1 (6 bases). The V end lost 5 bases, the J end lost 2 bases, and 13 bases lay between the germline ends. This CDR3 has 16 amino acids. CDR1 is SGHVS and CDR2 is FNYEAQ in the germline V gene. The CDR3 loop is CASSMRQEPGANVLTF. The CDR3 DNA reads TGTGCCAGCAGCATGAGACAGGAACCTGGGGCCAACGTCCTGACTTTC. The full variable domain, with the rest looked up from reference TRBV7-6 and TRBJ2-6, is GAGVSQSPRYKVTKRGQDVALRCDPISGHVSLYWYRQALGQGPEFLTYFNYEAQQDKSGLPNDRFSAERPEGSISTLTIQRTEQRDSAMYRCASSMRQEPGANVLTFGAGSRLTVL.

This sequence joins TRBV7-6 and TRBJ2-1; 7 bases align to TRBD2. V lost 2 bases and J lost 7; bases outside the gene matches: 5. Per the germline V gene, CDR1 is SGHVS and CDR2 is FNYEAQ. CDR3 length equals 14 residues. The CDR3: CASSLRERGNEQFF. The CDR3 DNA reads TGTGCCAGCAGCTTAAGGGAGCGGGGTAATGAGCAGTTCTTC.

V gene TRBV27 combines with J gene TRBJ1-2; tentative D call: TRBD1 (6 bases). CDR1 and CDR2 (germline): MNHEY, SMNVEV (reference sequence). Between the trimmed V and J ends, which lost 5 bases and 0 bases, there was a span of 16 bases. The length of the CDR3 is 16 residues. DNA for the CDR3: TGTGCCAGCAGTCCGAATCCGAGACAGGCTAACTATGGCTACACCTTC. Protein sequence: CASSPNPRQANYGYTF.

A word on this clone: The identical CDR3 is also encoded by other nucleotide sequences in the sample. CDR3 DNA: TGTGCCAGCAGTTTTGGGGCTAACTATGGCTACACCTTC. Encoded protein: CASSFGANYGYTF. This chain joins TRBV27 and TRBJ1-2, with D uncertain. In germline, CDR1 is MNHEY, CDR2 SMNVEV (reference sequence). The CDR3 length is 13 residues. Trimming cost V 3 bases and J 0 bases, with 5 bases left between them.